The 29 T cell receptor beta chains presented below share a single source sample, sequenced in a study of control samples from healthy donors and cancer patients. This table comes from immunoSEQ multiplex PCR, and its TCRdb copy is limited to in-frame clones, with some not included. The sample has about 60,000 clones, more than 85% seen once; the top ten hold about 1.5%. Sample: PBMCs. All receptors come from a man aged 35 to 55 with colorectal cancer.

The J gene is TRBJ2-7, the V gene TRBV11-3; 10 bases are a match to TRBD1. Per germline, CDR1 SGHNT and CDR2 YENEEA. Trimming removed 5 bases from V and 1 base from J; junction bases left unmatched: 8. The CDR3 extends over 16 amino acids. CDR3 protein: CASSGKGQGSSYEQYF. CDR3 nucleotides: TGTGCCAGCAGCGGCAAGGGACAGGGGAGTTCCTACGAGCAGTACTTC.

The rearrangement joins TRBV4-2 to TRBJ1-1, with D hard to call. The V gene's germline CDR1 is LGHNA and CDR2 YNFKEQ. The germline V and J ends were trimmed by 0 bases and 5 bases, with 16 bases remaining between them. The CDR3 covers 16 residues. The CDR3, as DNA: TGTGCCAGCAGCCAAGACGGGCAGATGGGGTCGACTGAAGCTTTCTTT. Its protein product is CASSQDGQMGSTEAFF.

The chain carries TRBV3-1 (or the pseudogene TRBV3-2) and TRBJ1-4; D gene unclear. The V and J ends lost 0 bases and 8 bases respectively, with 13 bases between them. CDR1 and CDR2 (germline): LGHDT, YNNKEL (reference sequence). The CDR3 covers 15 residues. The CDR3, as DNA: TGTGCCAGCAGCCAAGATACGGGAACTGGGGAAAAACTGTTTTTT. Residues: CASSQDTGTGEKLFF.

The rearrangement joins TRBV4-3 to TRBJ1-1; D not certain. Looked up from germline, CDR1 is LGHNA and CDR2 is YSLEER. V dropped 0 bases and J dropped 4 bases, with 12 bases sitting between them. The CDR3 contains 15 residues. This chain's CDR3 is CASSQELGPLTEAFF. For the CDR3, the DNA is TGCGCCAGCAGCCAAGAACTAGGGCCGCTCACTGAAGCTTTCTTT.

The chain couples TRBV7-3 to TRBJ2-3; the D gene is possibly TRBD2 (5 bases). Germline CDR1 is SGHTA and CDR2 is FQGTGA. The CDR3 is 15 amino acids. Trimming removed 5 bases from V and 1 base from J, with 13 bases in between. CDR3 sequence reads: CASSTHVRGTDTQYF. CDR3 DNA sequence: TGTGCCAGCAGCACCCACGTGCGGGGCACAGATACGCAGTATTTT.

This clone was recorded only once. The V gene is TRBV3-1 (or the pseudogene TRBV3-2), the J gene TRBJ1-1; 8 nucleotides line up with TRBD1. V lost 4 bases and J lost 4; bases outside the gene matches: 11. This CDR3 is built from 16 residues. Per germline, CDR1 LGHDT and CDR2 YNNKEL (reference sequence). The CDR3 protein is CASSPLDRVQFTEAFF. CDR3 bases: TGTGCCAGCAGCCCCTTGGACAGGGTACAATTCACTGAAGCTTTCTTT.

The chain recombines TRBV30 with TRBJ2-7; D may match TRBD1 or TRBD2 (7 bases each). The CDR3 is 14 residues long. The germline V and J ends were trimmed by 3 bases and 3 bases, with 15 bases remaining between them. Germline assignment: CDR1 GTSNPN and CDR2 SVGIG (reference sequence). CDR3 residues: CAWRAGQTHYEQYF. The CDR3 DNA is TGTGCCTGGAGAGCGGGACAGACCCACTACGAGCAGTACTTC. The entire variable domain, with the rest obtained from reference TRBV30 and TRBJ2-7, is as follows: SQTIHQWPATLVQPVGSPLSLECTVEGTSNPNLYWYRQAAGRGLQLLFYSVGIGQISSEVPQNLSASRPQDRQFILSSKKLLLSDSGFYLCAWRAGQTHYEQYFGPGTRLTVT.

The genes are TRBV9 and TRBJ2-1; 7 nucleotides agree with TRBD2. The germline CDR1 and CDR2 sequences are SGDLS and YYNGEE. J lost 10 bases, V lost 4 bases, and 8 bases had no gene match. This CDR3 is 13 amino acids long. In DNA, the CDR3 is TGTGCCAGCAGCTCGCGCTGGGGGGGGGAGCAGTTCTTC. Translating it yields CASSSRWGGEQFF. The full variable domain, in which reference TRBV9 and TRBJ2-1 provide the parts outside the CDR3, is DSGVTQTPKHLITATGQRVTLRCSPRSGDLSVYWYQQSLDQGLQFLIQYYNGEERAKGNILERFSAQQFPDLHSELNLSSLELGDSALYFCASSSRWGGEQFFGPGTRLTVL.

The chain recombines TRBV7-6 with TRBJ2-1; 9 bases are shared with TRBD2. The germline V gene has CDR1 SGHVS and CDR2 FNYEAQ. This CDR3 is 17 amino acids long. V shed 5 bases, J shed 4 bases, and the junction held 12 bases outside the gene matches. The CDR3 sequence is CASSDAERGALYNEQFF. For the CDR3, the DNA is TGTGCCAGCAGCGACGCCGAGCGGGGGGCACTATACAATGAGCAGTTCTTC.

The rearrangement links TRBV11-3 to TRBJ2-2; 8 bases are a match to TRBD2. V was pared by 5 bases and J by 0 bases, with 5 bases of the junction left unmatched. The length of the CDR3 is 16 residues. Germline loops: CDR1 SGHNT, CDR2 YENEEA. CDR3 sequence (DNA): TGTGCCAGCAGCCCGTCCGGGGGGGCGAACACCGGGGAGCTGTTTTTT. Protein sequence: CASSPSGGANTGELFF.

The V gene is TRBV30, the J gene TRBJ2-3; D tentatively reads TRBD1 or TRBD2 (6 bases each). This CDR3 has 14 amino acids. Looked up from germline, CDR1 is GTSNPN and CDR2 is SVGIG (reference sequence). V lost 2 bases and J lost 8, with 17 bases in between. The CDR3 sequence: CAWSNGGGVGTQYF. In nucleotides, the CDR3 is TGTGCCTGGAGTAATGGGGGCGGGGTGGGTACGCAGTATTTT.

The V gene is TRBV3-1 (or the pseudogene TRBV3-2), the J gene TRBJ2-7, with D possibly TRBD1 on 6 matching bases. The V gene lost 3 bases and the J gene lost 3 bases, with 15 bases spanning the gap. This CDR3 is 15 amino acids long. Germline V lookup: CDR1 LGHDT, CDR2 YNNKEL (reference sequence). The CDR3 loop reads CASSHTTGIRYEQYF. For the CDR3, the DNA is TGTGCCAGCAGCCATACCACAGGGATACGCTACGAGCAGTACTTC.

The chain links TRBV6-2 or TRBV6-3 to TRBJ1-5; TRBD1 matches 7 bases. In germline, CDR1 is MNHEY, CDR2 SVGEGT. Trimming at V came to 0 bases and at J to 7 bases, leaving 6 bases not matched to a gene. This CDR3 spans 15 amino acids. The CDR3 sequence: CASSYSMAGGQPQHF. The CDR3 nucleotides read TGTGCCAGCAGTTACTCGATGGCAGGGGGGCAGCCCCAGCATTTT.

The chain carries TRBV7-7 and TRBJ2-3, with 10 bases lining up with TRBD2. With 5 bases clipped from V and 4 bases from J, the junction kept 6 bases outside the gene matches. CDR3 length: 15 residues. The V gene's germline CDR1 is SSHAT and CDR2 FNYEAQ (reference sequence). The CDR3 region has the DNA TGTGCCAGCAGCCAAAGCGGGGGGGCCGCAGATACGCAGTATTTT. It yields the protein CASSQSGGAADTQYF.

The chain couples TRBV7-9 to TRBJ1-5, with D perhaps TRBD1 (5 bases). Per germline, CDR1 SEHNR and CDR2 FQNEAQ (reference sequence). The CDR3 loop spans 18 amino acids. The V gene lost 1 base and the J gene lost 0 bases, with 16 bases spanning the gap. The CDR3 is CASSLGVGGDYSNQPQHF. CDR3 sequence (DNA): TGTGCCAGCAGCTTAGGGGTTGGAGGGGACTATAGCAATCAGCCCCAGCATTTT.

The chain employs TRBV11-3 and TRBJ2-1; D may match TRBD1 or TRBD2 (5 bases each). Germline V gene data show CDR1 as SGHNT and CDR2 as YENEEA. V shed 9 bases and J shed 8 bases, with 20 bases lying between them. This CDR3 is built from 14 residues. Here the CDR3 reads CASAGTSSNHEQFF. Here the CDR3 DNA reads TGTGCCAGTGCCGGGACGAGTAGTAACCATGAGCAGTTCTTC.

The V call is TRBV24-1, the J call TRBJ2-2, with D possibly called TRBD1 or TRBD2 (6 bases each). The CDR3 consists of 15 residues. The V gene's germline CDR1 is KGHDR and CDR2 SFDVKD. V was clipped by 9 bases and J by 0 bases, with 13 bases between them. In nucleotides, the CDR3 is TGTGCCACCTCGGGGGACACCTCGAACACCGGGGAGCTGTTTTTT. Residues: CATSGDTSNTGELFF.

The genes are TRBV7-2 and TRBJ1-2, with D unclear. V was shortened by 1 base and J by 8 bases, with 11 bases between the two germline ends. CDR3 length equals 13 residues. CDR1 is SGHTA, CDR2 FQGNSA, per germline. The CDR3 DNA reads TGTACCAGCAGCTTAGACGGTCTGTCGGGCTACACCTTC. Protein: CTSSLDGLSGYTF.

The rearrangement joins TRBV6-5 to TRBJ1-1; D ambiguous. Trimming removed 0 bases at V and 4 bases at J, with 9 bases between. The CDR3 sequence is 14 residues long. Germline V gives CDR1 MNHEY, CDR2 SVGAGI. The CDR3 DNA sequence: TGTGCCAGCAGTTACTCGAGGGCAGGCACTGAAGCTTTCTTT. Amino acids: CASSYSRAGTEAFF.

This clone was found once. For the CDR3, the DNA is TGTGCCAGTAGTACCCAGGGGGCCAGGGCTTTCTTT. Its protein is CASSTQGARAFF. V is TRBV19 and J is TRBJ1-1; 8 nucleotides agree with TRBD1. Germline CDR1 reads LNHDA; CDR2 reads SQIVND (reference sequence). V gave up 4 bases and J gave up 11 bases; unmatched junction bases: 6. There are 12 residues in the CDR3.

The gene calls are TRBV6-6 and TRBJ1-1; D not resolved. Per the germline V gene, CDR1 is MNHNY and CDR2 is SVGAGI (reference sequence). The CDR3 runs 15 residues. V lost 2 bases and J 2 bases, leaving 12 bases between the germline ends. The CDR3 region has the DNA TGTGCCAGCAGTTACCTCGGGGTTATTAACACTGAAGCTTTCTTT. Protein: CASSYLGVINTEAFF.

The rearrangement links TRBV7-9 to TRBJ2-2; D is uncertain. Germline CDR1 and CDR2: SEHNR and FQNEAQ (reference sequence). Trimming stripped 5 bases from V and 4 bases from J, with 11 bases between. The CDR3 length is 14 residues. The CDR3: CASSGLPSTGELFF. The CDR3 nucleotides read TGTGCCAGCAGCGGCCTCCCCAGCACCGGGGAGCTGTTTTTT. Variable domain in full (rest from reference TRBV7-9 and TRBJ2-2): DTGVSQNPRHKITKRGQNVTFRCDPISEHNRLYWYRQTLGQGPEFLTYFQNEAQLEKSRLLSDRFSAERPKGSFSTLEIQRTEQGDSAMYLCASSGLPSTGELFFGEGSRLTVL.

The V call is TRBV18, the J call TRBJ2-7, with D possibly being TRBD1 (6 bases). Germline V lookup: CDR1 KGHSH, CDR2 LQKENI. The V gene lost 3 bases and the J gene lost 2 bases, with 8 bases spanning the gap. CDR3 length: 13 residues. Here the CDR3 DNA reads TGTGCCAGCTCACCCAGGGGCACCTACGAGCAGTACTTC. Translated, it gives CASSPRGTYEQYF.

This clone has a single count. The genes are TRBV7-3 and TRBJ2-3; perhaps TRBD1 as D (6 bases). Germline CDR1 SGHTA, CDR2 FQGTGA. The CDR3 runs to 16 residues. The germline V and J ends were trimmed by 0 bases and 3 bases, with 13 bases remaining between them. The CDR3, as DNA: TGTGCCAGCAGCTTAACCGGGACATCGATGACAGATACGCAGTATTTT. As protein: CASSLTGTSMTDTQYF.

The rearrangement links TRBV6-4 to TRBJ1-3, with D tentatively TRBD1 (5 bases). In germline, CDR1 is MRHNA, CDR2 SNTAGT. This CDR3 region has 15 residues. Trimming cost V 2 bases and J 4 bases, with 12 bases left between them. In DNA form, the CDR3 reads TGTGCCAGCAGTGACGAACCAGGGTCAGGAAACACCATATATTTT. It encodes CASSDEPGSGNTIYF.

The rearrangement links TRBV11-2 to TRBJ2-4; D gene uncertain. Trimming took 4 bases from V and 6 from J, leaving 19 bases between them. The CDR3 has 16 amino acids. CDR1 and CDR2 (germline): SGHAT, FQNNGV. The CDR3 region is CASSSVVDSVGNIQYF. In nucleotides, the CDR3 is TGTGCCAGCAGCTCCGTAGTTGACTCGGTGGGAAACATTCAGTACTTC.

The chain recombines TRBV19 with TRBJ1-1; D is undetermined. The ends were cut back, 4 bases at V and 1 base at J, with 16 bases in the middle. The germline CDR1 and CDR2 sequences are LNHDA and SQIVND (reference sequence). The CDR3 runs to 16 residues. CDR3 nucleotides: TGTGCCAGTAGTAAGACGACGGCAGCAGGGAACACTGAAGCTTTCTTT. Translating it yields CASSKTTAAGNTEAFF.

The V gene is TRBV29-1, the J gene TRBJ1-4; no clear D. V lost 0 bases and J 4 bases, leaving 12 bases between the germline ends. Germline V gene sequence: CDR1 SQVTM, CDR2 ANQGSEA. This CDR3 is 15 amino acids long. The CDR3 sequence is CSVEDGPAFNEKLFF. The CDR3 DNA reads TGCAGCGTTGAAGATGGGCCGGCCTTTAATGAAAAACTGTTTTTT.

The CDR3 sequence: CASSPQVGRLFF. DNA of the CDR3: TGTGCCAGCAGTCCCCAGGTGGGGAGACTGTTTTTT. The chain employs TRBV28 and TRBJ1-4; D is unclear. V lost 5 bases and J 13 bases, leaving 14 bases between the germline ends. CDR3 size: 12 residues. Germline assignment: CDR1 MDHEN and CDR2 SYDVKM. Filled out from reference TRBV28 and TRBJ1-4, the complete variable domain reads DVKVTQSSRYLVKRTGEKVFLECVQDMDHENMFWYRQDPGLGLRLIYFSYDVKMKEKGDIPEGYSVSREKKERFSLILESASTNQTSMYLCASSPQVGRLFFGSGTQLSVL.